One sample yielded the 25 T cell receptor beta chains listed below, sequenced in a study of blood T cell repertoires in COVID-19. The protocol was immunoSEQ multiplex PCR, while the TCRdb copy is restricted to in-frame clones and leaves out a portion. The sample includes fewer than 700,000 clones, 85% to 90% of them seen just once. Sequencing was done on a sample of peripheral blood. The receptors were gathered from a woman aged 50 to 60 with COVID-19, enrolled during active disease.

The J gene is TRBJ1-1, the V gene TRBV10-2; TRBD1 is a possible D gene (5 bases). The CDR3 covers 14 residues. The germline V and J ends were trimmed by 3 bases and 4 bases, with 12 bases remaining between them. CDR1 is WSHSY, CDR2 SAAADI, per germline. CDR3 nucleotides: TGCGCCAGCAGTGATCGGGGGACCGTCACTGAAGCTTTCTTT. It translates to CASSDRGTVTEAFF.

This rearrangement joins TRBV5-1 to TRBJ1-1, with 9 bases lining up with TRBD1. Germline V gives CDR1 SGHRS, CDR2 YFSETQ. The V and J ends lost 2 bases and 2 bases, in that order; junction bases with no gene match: 7. The CDR3 spans 16 residues. The DNA of the CDR3 is TGCGCCAGCAGCTTAATACAGGGGGCTATAAACACTGAAGCTTTCTTT. This translates into CASSLIQGAINTEAFF.

The chain joins TRBV5-4 to TRBJ1-2, with D possibly matching TRBD1 (5 bases). CDR1 is SGHNT and CDR2 is YYREEE in the germline V gene (reference sequence). Trimming took 4 bases from V and 4 from J, leaving 26 bases between them. This CDR3 has 18 residues. DNA of the CDR3: TGTGCCAGCAGCCGCTCAAGCGGGACGGCCGGGACTAGCTATGGCTACACCTTC. Residues: CASSRSSGTAGTSYGYTF.

The chain carries TRBV5-1 and TRBJ2-3, with 8 bases aligning to TRBD1. V lost 4 bases and J lost 5; bases outside the gene matches: 12. The CDR3 consists of 16 residues. CDR1 and CDR2 (germline): SGHRS, YFSETQ. CDR3 in DNA: TGCGCCAGCAGCCCGAGCAGGGGGCGCCGAGGAGATACGCAGTATTTT. This gives the protein CASSPSRGRRGDTQYF.

V and J are TRBV10-3 and TRBJ2-3; tentatively, D is TRBD2 (5 bases). The V gene lost 3 bases and the J gene lost 6 bases, with 19 bases spanning the gap. The CDR3 is 16 residues long. The germline V gene has CDR1 ENHRY and CDR2 SYGVKD. The CDR3 reads CAISDDGPKGLDTQYF. DNA of the CDR3: TGTGCCATCAGTGACGACGGCCCCAAAGGACTGGATACGCAGTATTTT.

The J gene is TRBJ2-3, the V gene TRBV10-3; 8 bases line up with TRBD2. The CDR3 length is 14 residues. The J segment lost 2 bases and the V segment lost 6 bases, leaving 4 bases of the junction unmatched. Germline CDR1 is ENHRY and CDR2 is SYGVKD. The CDR3 protein is CAIRLSGDTDTQYF. CDR3 coding DNA: TGTGCCATCAGGCTTAGCGGGGACACAGATACGCAGTATTTT.

This clone was seen more than once but under ten times. V and J are TRBV19 and TRBJ1-2; D ambiguous. Germline V gives CDR1 LNHDA, CDR2 SQIVND (reference sequence). The CDR3 sequence is 9 residues long. Deletions cut 10 bases from V and 9 bases from J, with 9 bases between. The CDR3 here is CATWARYTF. CDR3 DNA: TGTGCCACATGGGCGCGCTACACCTTC. The full variable domain, completed using reference TRBV19 and TRBJ1-2, is DGGITQSPKYLFRKEGQNVTLSCEQNLNHDAMYWYRQDPGQGLRLIYYSQIVNDFQKGDIAEGYSVSREKKESFPLTVTSAQKNPTAFYLCATWARYTFGSGTRLTVV.

V gene TRBV7-9 combines with J gene TRBJ2-2; D gene ambiguous. Germline V lookup: CDR1 SEHNR, CDR2 FQNEAQ (reference sequence). There are 14 residues in the CDR3. V gave up 6 bases and J gave up 1 base, with 9 bases separating them. The CDR3 protein is CASRKTENTGELFF. CDR3 DNA: TGTGCCAGCAGGAAGACTGAGAACACCGGGGAGCTGTTTTTT.

The V and J genes are TRBV9 and TRBJ1-3; D not certain. The CDR3 has 15 residues. CDR1 SGDLS and CDR2 YYNGEE come from the germline V gene. Trimming removed 4 bases at V and 3 bases at J, with 14 bases between. CDR3 sequence: CASSTHERVGNTIYF. Written as DNA, the CDR3 is TGTGCCAGCAGCACCCACGAGAGGGTTGGAAACACCATATATTTT.

J is TRBJ2-7 and V is TRBV5-4; 7 nucleotides match TRBD2. CDR3 length: 13 residues. V dropped 6 bases and J dropped 2; count of bases not matched to a gene: 5. Germline CDR1 SGHNT, CDR2 YYREEE (reference sequence). CDR3 sequence (DNA): TGTGCCAGCACCGGGGACTATACCTACGAGCAGTACTTC. Protein product: CASTGDYTYEQYF.

The chain links TRBV9 to TRBJ1-1; perhaps TRBD1 as D (6 bases). From germline, CDR1 is SGDLS and CDR2 YYNGEE. The CDR3 contains 15 residues. Trimming pared 0 bases from V and 3 bases from J, leaving 12 bases between. The CDR3 is CASSVVAGVDTEAFF. The CDR3, as DNA: TGTGCCAGCAGCGTAGTGGCAGGGGTGGACACTGAAGCTTTCTTT.

In this sample, this clone turned up once. This sequence joins TRBV25-1 and TRBJ1-1; TRBD1 aligns across 7 bases. The CDR3 consists of 13 residues. The V gene end was trimmed by 6 bases and the J gene end by 2 bases; junction bases not matched to a gene: 3. Germline loops: CDR1 MGHDK, CDR2 SYGVNS. The CDR3 sequence is CASRRQGNTEAFF. CDR3 sequence (DNA): TGTGCCAGCAGAAGACAGGGCAACACTGAAGCTTTCTTT.

The chain's CDR3 is CASSSQSGDEYEQYF. CDR3 DNA sequence: TGTGCCAGCAGTTCGCAATCGGGTGACGAATACGAGCAGTACTTC. The rearrangement uses TRBV6-6 and TRBJ2-7; D remains ambiguous. Trimming took off 4 bases at V and 4 bases at J, with 17 bases between the two ends. The CDR3 loop spans 15 amino acids. CDR1 is MNHNY, CDR2 SVGAGI, per germline (reference sequence).

This chain joins TRBV10-3 and TRBJ1-6; D may be TRBD1 (6 bases). There are 15 residues in the CDR3. Germline assignment: CDR1 ENHRY and CDR2 SYGVKD. V gave up 0 bases and J gave up 5 bases, with 8 bases separating them. This CDR3 is CAISESAGDNSPLHF. The CDR3 DNA follows: TGTGCCATCAGTGAGTCGGCAGGGGATAATTCACCCCTCCACTTT.

This sequence joins TRBV4-2 and TRBJ2-7; D might be TRBD2 (6 bases). Germline CDR1 reads LGHNA; CDR2 reads YNFKEQ. Trimming removed 4 bases at V and 1 base at J, with 17 bases between. The CDR3 is 16 amino acids. The chain's CDR3 is CASSPTSTEGSYEQYF. CDR3 nucleotides: TGTGCCAGCAGCCCGACGTCCACGGAGGGGTCCTACGAGCAGTACTTC.

This CDR3 is CASRPRGVPNTEAFF. The CDR3 bases are TGTGCCAGCAGACCCAGGGGGGTCCCGAACACTGAAGCTTTCTTT. The genes are TRBV2 and TRBJ1-1; 7 positions agree with TRBD1. CDR1 is SNHLY, CDR2 FYNNEI, per germline. Trimming at V came to 6 bases and at J to 1 base, leaving 8 bases not matched to a gene. This CDR3 has 15 amino acids.

The V call is TRBV5-1, the J call TRBJ1-1, with D possibly being TRBD1 (6 bases). CDR3 length equals 13 residues. Germline assignment: CDR1 SGHRS and CDR2 YFSETQ. Trimming removed 3 bases from V and 2 bases from J, with 8 bases in between. The CDR3 DNA follows: TGCGCCAGCAGCTGGGGGGGCAACACTGAAGCTTTCTTT. Amino acid sequence: CASSWGGNTEAFF.

In this sample, this clone turned up once. The rearrangement uses TRBV11-2 and TRBJ1-2; 7 nucleotides align to TRBD1. The CDR3 has 13 amino acids. The V and J ends lost 5 bases and 6 bases, in that order; junction bases with no gene match: 6. CDR1 and CDR2 (germline): SGHAT, FQNNGV. CDR3 sequence (DNA): TGTGCCAGCAGCCTCCGACAGGGCAATGGCTACACCTTC. Translated: CASSLRQGNGYTF.

V is TRBV10-1 and J is TRBJ2-7; 8 bases line up with TRBD1. In germline, CDR1 is WNHNN, CDR2 SYGVQD (reference sequence). J lost 0 bases, V lost 2 bases, and 6 bases had no gene match. CDR3 length equals 16 residues. CDR3 sequence: CASSERQGLSSYEQYF. Written as DNA, the CDR3 is TGCGCCAGCAGTGAGAGACAGGGGCTTAGCTCCTACGAGCAGTACTTC.

Here the CDR3 reads CASSQRFGLHSYEQYF. The DNA of the CDR3 is TGTGCCAGCAGCCAAAGATTTGGACTTCATTCCTACGAGCAGTACTTC. The gene calls are TRBV5-6 and TRBJ2-7; TRBD2 might be the D (5 bases). Trimming stripped 4 bases from V and 1 base from J, with 18 bases between. The CDR3 runs to 16 residues. The germline V gene has CDR1 SGHDT and CDR2 YYEEEE.

The chain combines TRBV28 with TRBJ1-3; no clear D gene. Germline CDR1 reads MDHEN; CDR2 reads SYDVKM. Trimming pared 4 bases from V and 4 bases from J, leaving 8 bases between. The CDR3 spans 13 residues. CDR3 DNA: TGTGCCAGCAGTTACGGTCTAGGAAACACCATATATTTT. Amino acids: CASSYGLGNTIYF.

V usage is TRBV6-5 and J usage is TRBJ1-6; the D is unclear. Germline V gives CDR1 MNHEY, CDR2 SVGAGI. The V and J ends lost 6 bases and 9 bases respectively, with 15 bases between them. This CDR3 is 14 amino acids long. CDR3 bases: TGTGCCAGCAGCGCCAGGCGGGTCGGTTCACCCCTCCACTTT. This sequence encodes CASSARRVGSPLHF.

The chain couples TRBV6-6 to TRBJ1-2; a possible D gene is TRBD1 (5 bases). Per germline, CDR1 MNHNY and CDR2 SVGAGI (reference sequence). Trimming stripped 7 bases from V and 2 bases from J, with 11 bases between. This CDR3 is built from 13 residues. CDR3 sequence reads: CASNPTANYGYTF. For the CDR3, the DNA is TGTGCCAGCAACCCGACAGCCAACTATGGCTACACCTTC.

The chain joins TRBV5-5 to TRBJ1-2, with 9 positions matching TRBD1. The CDR3 covers 14 residues. V trimming: 1 base; J trimming: 8 bases; junction bases outside the gene matches: 6. Germline CDR1 is SGHKS and CDR2 is YYEKEE (reference sequence). Here the CDR3 reads CASSLTGGYGGYTF. In DNA, the CDR3 is TGTGCCAGCAGCTTGACAGGGGGCTATGGCGGCTACACCTTC.

The gene calls are TRBV28 and TRBJ2-3; the match to TRBD2 covers 11 bases. This CDR3 spans 17 amino acids. Germline trimming cut 5 bases from V and 5 bases from J; bases unmatched to any gene: 12. In germline, CDR1 is MDHEN, CDR2 SYDVKM. This CDR3 is CASSMPLAGGGVDTQYF. CDR3 in DNA: TGTGCCAGCAGTATGCCGCTAGCGGGGGGAGGGGTAGATACGCAGTATTTT.